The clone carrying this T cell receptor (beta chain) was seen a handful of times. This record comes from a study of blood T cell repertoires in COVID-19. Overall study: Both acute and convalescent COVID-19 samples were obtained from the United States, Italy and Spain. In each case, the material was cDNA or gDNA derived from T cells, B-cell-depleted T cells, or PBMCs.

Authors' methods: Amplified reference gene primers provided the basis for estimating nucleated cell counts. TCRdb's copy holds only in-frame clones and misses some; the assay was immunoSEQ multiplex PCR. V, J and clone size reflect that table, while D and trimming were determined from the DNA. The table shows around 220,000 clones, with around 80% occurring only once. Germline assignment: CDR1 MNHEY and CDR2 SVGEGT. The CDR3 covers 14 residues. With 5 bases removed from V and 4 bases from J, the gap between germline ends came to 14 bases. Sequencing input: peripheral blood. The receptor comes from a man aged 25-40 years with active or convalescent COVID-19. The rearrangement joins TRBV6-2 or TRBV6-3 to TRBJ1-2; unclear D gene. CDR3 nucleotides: TGTGCCAGCAGTGACCCGCCGGGTATCTATGGCTACACCTTC. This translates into CASSDPPGIYGYTF.